This T cell receptor (beta chain) was recorded in a study of cytomegalovirus exposure and HLA in healthy donors. Study in general: Earlier results showed 120 million or so unique TCR beta sequences derived from roughly 180 million T cells.

The ends were cut back, 10 bases at V and 0 bases at J, with 7 bases in the middle. The CDR3 spans 12 residues. From germline, CDR1 is LNHDA and CDR2 SQIVND (reference sequence). PCR used 60 Vbeta primers and 13 Jbeta primers. Sequenced by immunoSEQ multiplex PCR; TCRdb stores in-frame clones only, minus some. There are 30,000 to 40,000 clones in the sample; about 67% occur only once, and around 10% lies in the top ten. Worth noting for this clone: Its specificity is unknown.

Regarding the study as a whole: An apparent linkage of common viral pathogens to several of the most significant clusters emerged in a later analysis. It was reported in a later analysis that an Asian-associated ancestry cluster showed fewer N-insertions than the roughly 660-donor mean. It was reported that TCR beta sequences correctly inferred the HLA-A and HLA-B alleles for most subjects.

The sample taken for sequencing was PBMCs. This TCR derives from a man between 35 and 55 years old in good health and CMV-seropositive. This rearrangement joins TRBV19 to TRBJ1-5; D unclear. In nucleotides, the CDR3 is TGTGCCACCGGGTATAGCAATCAGCCCCAGCATTTT. Residues: CATGYSNQPQHF.